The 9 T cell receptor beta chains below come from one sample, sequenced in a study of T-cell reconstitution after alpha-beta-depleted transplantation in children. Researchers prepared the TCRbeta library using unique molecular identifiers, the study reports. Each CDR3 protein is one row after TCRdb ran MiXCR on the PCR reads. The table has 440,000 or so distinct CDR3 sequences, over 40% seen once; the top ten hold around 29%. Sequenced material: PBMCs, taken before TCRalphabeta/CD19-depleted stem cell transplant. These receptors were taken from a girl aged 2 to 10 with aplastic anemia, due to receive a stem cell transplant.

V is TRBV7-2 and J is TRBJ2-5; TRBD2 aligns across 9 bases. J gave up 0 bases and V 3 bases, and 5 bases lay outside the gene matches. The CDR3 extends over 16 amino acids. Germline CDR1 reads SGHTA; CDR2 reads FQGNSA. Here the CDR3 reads CASSLETSGYQETQYF. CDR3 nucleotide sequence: TGTGCCAGCAGCTTGGAGACTAGCGGTTACCAAGAGACCCAGTACTTC. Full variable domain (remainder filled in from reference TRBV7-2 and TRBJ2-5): GAGVSQSPSNKVTEKGKDVELRCDPISGHTALYWYRQSLGQGLEFLIYFQGNSAPDKSGLPSDRFSAERTGGSVSTLTIQRTQQEDSAVYLCASSLETSGYQETQYFGPGTRLLVL.

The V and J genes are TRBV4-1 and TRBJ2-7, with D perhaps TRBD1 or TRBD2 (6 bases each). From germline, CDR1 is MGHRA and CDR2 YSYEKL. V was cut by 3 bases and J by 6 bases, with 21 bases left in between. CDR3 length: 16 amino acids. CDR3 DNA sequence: TGCGCCAGCAGCCACTACCGGGAGACAGGTCCACGCGAGCAGTACTTC. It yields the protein CASSHYRETGPREQYF.

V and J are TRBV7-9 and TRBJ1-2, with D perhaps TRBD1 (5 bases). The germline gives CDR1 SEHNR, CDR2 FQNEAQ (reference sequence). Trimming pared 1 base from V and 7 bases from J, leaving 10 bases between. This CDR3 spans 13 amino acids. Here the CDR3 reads CASSLGGIGGYTF. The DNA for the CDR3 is TGTGCCAGCAGCTTAGGGGGGATCGGTGGCTACACCTTC.

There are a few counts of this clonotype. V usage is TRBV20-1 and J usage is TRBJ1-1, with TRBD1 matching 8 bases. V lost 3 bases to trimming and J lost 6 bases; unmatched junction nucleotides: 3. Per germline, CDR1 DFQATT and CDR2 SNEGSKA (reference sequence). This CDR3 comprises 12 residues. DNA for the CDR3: TGCAGTGCTAGTCAACAGGGGGCTGAAGCTTTCTTT. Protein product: CSASQQGAEAFF.

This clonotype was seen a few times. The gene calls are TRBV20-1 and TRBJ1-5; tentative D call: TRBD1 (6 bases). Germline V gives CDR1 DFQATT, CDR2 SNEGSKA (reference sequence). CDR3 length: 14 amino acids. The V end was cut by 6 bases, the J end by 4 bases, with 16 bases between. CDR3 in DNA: TGCAGTGCCGCCCGTGCGCAGGGGAATCAGCCCCAGCATTTT. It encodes CSAARAQGNQPQHF.

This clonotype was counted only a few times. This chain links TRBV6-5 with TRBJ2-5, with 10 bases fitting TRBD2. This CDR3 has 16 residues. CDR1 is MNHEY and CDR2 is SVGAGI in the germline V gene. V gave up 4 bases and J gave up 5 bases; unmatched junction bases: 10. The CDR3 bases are TGTGCCAGCAGTTTCGCTAGCGGGAGTGGGGCGGAGACCCAGTACTTC. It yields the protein CASSFASGSGAETQYF.

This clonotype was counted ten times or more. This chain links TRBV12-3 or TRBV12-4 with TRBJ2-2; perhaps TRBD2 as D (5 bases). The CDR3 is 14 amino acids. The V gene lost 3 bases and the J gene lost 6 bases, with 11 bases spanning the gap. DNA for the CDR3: TGTGCCAGCAGTTTCACTAGTTTGGCCGGGGAGCTGTTTTTT. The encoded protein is CASSFTSLAGELFF.

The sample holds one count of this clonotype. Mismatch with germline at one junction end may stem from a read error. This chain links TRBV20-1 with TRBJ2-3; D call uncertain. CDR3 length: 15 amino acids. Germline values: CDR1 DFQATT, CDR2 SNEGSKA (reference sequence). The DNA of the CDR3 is TGCAATGCTAGAGCAAGCTTCGGCCCCACAGATACGCAGTATTTT. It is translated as CNARASFGPTDTQYF.

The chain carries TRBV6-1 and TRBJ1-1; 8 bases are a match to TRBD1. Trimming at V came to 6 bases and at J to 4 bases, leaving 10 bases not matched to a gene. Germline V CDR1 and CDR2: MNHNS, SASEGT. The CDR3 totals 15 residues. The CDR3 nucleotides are TGTGCCAGCAGGCCAAAAGCCACAGGGGGCACTGAAGCTTTCTTT. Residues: CASRPKATGGTEAFF.